Detailed here is one T cell receptor beta chain. Trimming stripped 4 bases from V and 7 bases from J, with 5 bases between. Germline V gene data show CDR1 as MDHEN and CDR2 as SYDVKM. The CDR3 sequence is 11 residues long. The data belong to a study of blood T cell repertoires in COVID-19. Measured with immunoSEQ multiplex PCR; TCRdb has only the in-frame clones, and not every one. The repertoire holds about 60,000 clones, with about nine tenths as singletons. The specimen sequenced was peripheral blood. This sequence joins TRBV28 and TRBJ2-1; D remains ambiguous. The TCR was taken from a human donor with acute or convalescent COVID-19. The donor label of this sample is uncertain. This chain's CDR3 is CASSWANEQFF. CDR3 in DNA: TGTGCCAGCAGTTGGGCGAATGAGCAGTTCTTC.